This passage covers 29 T cell receptor beta chains from one sample sequenced in a study of cytotoxic CD8 clonotypes in ibrutinib-treated CLL. The method was immunoSEQ multiplex PCR; TCRdb's version includes in-frame clones alone and lacks a portion of them. The sample has over 100,000 clones; 70% to 90% are singletons. Sequenced here: PBMCs, sampled after 24 months of ibrutinib treatment. These receptors came from a human donor with chronic lymphocytic leukemia.

This chain connects TRBV6-6 to TRBJ2-7; either TRBD1 or TRBD2 may supply D (6 bases each). V lost 6 bases, J lost 12 bases, and 18 bases lay in between. CDR1 and CDR2 from the germline V gene are MNHNY and SVGAGI (reference sequence). This CDR3 spans 12 amino acids. CDR3 DNA sequence: TGTGCCAGCAGACCCCTTAGGGGGGAGTGGTACTTC. Its translation: CASRPLRGEWYF.

The genes are TRBV4-2 and TRBJ2-3; D remains ambiguous. The CDR3 is 14 residues long. Trimming shortened V by 2 bases and J by 2 bases, and 8 bases separated the two germline ends. CDR1 and CDR2 (germline): LGHNA, YNFKEQ. The CDR3 region has the DNA TGTGCCAGCAGCCAACCCCAATTCACAGATACGCAGTATTTT. It specifies CASSQPQFTDTQYF.

The rearrangement uses TRBV6-6 and TRBJ1-4, with D possibly matching TRBD1 (5 bases). Deletions cut 7 bases from V and 4 bases from J, with 13 bases between. Germline values: CDR1 MNHNY, CDR2 SVGAGI (reference sequence). The CDR3 has 14 amino acids. The CDR3 coding sequence is TGTGCCAGCACCACGGACACTGATAATGAAAAACTGTTTTTT. Protein: CASTTDTDNEKLFF.

The V gene is TRBV7-2, the J gene TRBJ2-3; a possible D gene is TRBD2 (7 bases). This CDR3 has 14 amino acids. Trimming took off 6 bases at V and 0 bases at J, with 10 bases between the two ends. Germline CDR1 and CDR2: SGHTA and FQGNSA. The CDR3 nucleotides read TGTGCCAGCAGGCGGGGGCGGAGCACAGATACGCAGTATTTT. This sequence encodes CASRRGRSTDTQYF. The variable domain in full, completed from reference TRBV7-2 and TRBJ2-3, reads GAGVSQSPSNKVTEKGKDVELRCDPISGHTALYWYRQSLGQGLEFLIYFQGNSAPDKSGLPSDRFSAERTGGSVSTLTIQRTQQEDSAVYLCASRRGRSTDTQYFGPGTRLTVL.

This clone has more than one count but fewer than ten. J is TRBJ2-3 and V is TRBV7-2; D is uncertain. V was shortened by 5 bases and J by 3 bases, with 21 bases between the two germline ends. The germline V gene has CDR1 SGHTA and CDR2 FQGNSA. The length of the CDR3 is 17 residues. DNA for the CDR3: TGTGCCAGCAGCCGCGCAATCGGACGGAGAAAGACAGATACGCAGTATTTT. It specifies CASSRAIGRRKTDTQYF.

This chain joins TRBV28 and TRBJ1-1; 8 positions match TRBD1. Unmatched junction bases numbered 3, after V lost 3 bases and J lost 0 bases. The CDR3 is 15 amino acids. Germline CDR1 reads MDHEN; CDR2 reads SYDVKM. As DNA, the CDR3 is TGTGCCAGCAGTTTCCAGGGGGCAGTGAACACTGAAGCTTTCTTT. Translated, it gives CASSFQGAVNTEAFF.

The table lists this clone with a count of one. The V gene is TRBV5-8, the J gene TRBJ2-1; 10 bases fit TRBD1. This CDR3 has 13 amino acids. V lost 3 bases and J lost 6; bases outside the gene matches: 0. Germline values: CDR1 SGHTS, CDR2 YDEGEE. The CDR3 DNA reads TGTGCCAGCAGCTGGGACAGGGGCAATGAGCAGTTCTTC. It codes for CASSWDRGNEQFF. The full variable domain, rest sourced from reference TRBV5-8 and TRBJ2-1, is EAGVTQSPTHLIKTRGQQATLRCSPISGHTSVYWYQQALGLGLQFLLWYDEGEERNRGNFPPRFSGRQFPNYSSELNVNALELEDSALYLCASSWDRGNEQFFGPGTRLTVL.

V is TRBV7-2 and J is TRBJ2-1; D unresolved. The CDR3 has 15 amino acids. Trimming stripped 2 bases from V and 2 bases from J, with 10 bases between. CDR1 and CDR2 (germline): SGHTA, FQGNSA. CDR3 DNA: TGTGCCAGCAGCTTAATGGGGTCGGCCTACAATGAGCAGTTCTTC. Translating gives CASSLMGSAYNEQFF.

The rearrangement joins TRBV11-2 to TRBJ2-2, with 12 positions matching TRBD2. The ends lost 4 bases at V and 6 bases at J; junction bases unmatched: 6. This CDR3 has 16 amino acids. Germline CDR1 and CDR2: SGHAT and FQNNGV. CDR3 amino acids: CASSSTSGRTAGELFF. In DNA, the CDR3 is TGTGCCAGCAGCTCGACTAGCGGGAGAACCGCCGGGGAGCTGTTTTTT.

The V and J genes are TRBV19 and TRBJ2-1; weak D call: TRBD1 (5 bases). Trimming left V 10 bases short and J 8 bases short, with 15 bases between. The germline CDR1 and CDR2 sequences are LNHDA and SQIVND (reference sequence). This CDR3 has 12 residues. The CDR3 region has the DNA TGTGCCATACTTAGGGGAACGGATGAGCAGTTCTTC. Translating it yields CAILRGTDEQFF.

This clone was recorded many times. The chain uses TRBV4-2 and TRBJ1-5; the D is unclear. The germline gives CDR1 LGHNA, CDR2 YNFKEQ. V lost 2 bases, J lost 0 bases, and 11 bases lay in between. This CDR3 has 16 residues. As DNA, the CDR3 is TGTGCCAGCAGCCAAAGGGTGGGCGATAGCAATCAGCCCCAGCATTTT. It codes for CASSQRVGDSNQPQHF.

The chain combines TRBV11-3 with TRBJ2-2, with TRBD2 identical over 8 bases. Germline lookup yields CDR1 SGHNT and CDR2 YENEEA. The CDR3 is 15 amino acids. The V gene end was trimmed by 5 bases and the J gene end by 4 bases; junction bases not matched to a gene: 6. The CDR3 protein is CASSLSGTSTGELFF. The DNA for the CDR3 is TGTGCCAGCAGCCTATCCGGGACTAGCACCGGGGAGCTGTTTTTT.

The rearrangement joins TRBV5-8 to TRBJ2-7, with D perhaps matching TRBD1 or TRBD2 (6 bases each). This CDR3 is 12 amino acids long. The V end was cut by 7 bases, the J end by 9 bases, with 17 bases between. Germline values: CDR1 SGHTS, CDR2 YDEGEE. The CDR3 reads CASQGTSTGQYF. Written as DNA, the CDR3 is TGTGCCAGCCAGGGGACTTCAACCGGGCAGTACTTC.

This clone was seen only once. The gene calls are TRBV7-3 and TRBJ2-3, with 9 nucleotides matching TRBD2. Losses at the gene ends were 2 bases for V and 0 bases for J; bases not matched to a gene: 6. This CDR3 is 17 amino acids long. CDR1 and CDR2 (germline): SGHTA, FQGTGA. This CDR3 reads CASSLGVAGGSTDTQYF. The DNA of the CDR3 is TGTGCCAGCAGCTTAGGAGTCGCGGGAGGGAGCACAGATACGCAGTATTTT.

This chain connects TRBV5-1 to TRBJ2-1; possibly TRBD2 for D (7 bases). Germline CDR1 SGHRS, CDR2 YFSETQ. V shed 4 bases and J shed 4 bases, with 18 bases lying between them. The CDR3 is 16 amino acids. The CDR3 loop is CASSLQQGGGYNEQFF. The CDR3 coding sequence is TGCGCCAGCAGCCTCCAACAGGGAGGGGGTTACAATGAGCAGTTCTTC. The variable domain in full, with the rest retrieved from reference TRBV5-1 and TRBJ2-1, is KAGVTQTPRYLIKTRGQQVTLSCSPISGHRSVSWYQQTPGQGLQFLFEYFSETQRNKGNFPGRFSGRQFSNSRSEMNVSTLELGDSALYLCASSLQQGGGYNEQFFGPGTRLTVL.

The J gene is TRBJ1-2, the V gene TRBV7-2; perhaps TRBD1 as D (6 bases). Germline CDR1 SGHTA, CDR2 FQGNSA. CDR3 length equals 14 residues. V was cut by 3 bases and J by 5 bases, with 13 bases left in between. CDR3 sequence reads: CASSFPGERYGYTF. The CDR3 nucleotides are TGTGCCAGCAGCTTCCCAGGGGAGAGGTATGGCTACACCTTC.

V and J are TRBV28 and TRBJ1-2; 11 nucleotides line up with TRBD1. This CDR3 has 15 amino acids. V was clipped by 5 bases and J by 8 bases; unmatched bases: 10. CDR1 and CDR2 from the germline V gene are MDHEN and SYDVKM. DNA for the CDR3: TGTGCCAGCAGTCAAGCGAGAGGACAGGGGGCCGGCTACACCTTC. Amino acids: CASSQARGQGAGYTF.

This chain joins TRBV4-2 and TRBJ2-1; TRBD2 matches at 9 bases. Germline CDR1 LGHNA, CDR2 YNFKEQ. Trimming removed 0 bases from V and 0 bases from J; junction bases left unmatched: 0. This CDR3 spans 16 amino acids. CDR3 amino acids: CASSQDSGGSYNEQFF. The CDR3 DNA is TGTGCCAGCAGCCAAGATAGCGGGGGCTCCTACAATGAGCAGTTCTTC.

This chain links TRBV19 with TRBJ2-7; D is tentatively TRBD1 or TRBD2 (5 bases each). V dropped 5 bases and J dropped 3 bases, with 17 bases sitting between them. CDR1 is LNHDA, CDR2 SQIVND, per germline (reference sequence). The CDR3 spans 15 residues. The CDR3 protein is CASSRGSFEGYEQYF. The DNA for the CDR3 is TGTGCCAGTAGTCGGGGCAGCTTCGAGGGCTACGAGCAGTACTTC.

The chain combines TRBV15 with TRBJ1-1; D remains ambiguous. V was pared by 0 bases and J by 5 bases, with 10 bases between. CDR3 size: 14 residues. Per germline, CDR1 LNHNV and CDR2 YYDKDF (reference sequence). In DNA form, the CDR3 reads TGTGCCACCAGCAGAGACCCTTCCGGGACTGAAGCTTTCTTT. Protein sequence: CATSRDPSGTEAFF.

The chain couples TRBV2 to TRBJ1-5; no reliable D call. There are 14 residues in the CDR3. Germline V gene data show CDR1 as SNHLY and CDR2 as FYNNEI. V lost 7 bases and J 0 bases, leaving 10 bases between the germline ends. In DNA, the CDR3 is TGTGCCAGCACCGAGACTAATAGCAATCAGCCCCAGCATTTT. Amino acid sequence: CASTETNSNQPQHF.

This clone was observed a few times. J is TRBJ1-1 and V is TRBV30, with D maybe TRBD1 (5 bases). The CDR3 has 12 residues. Per the germline V gene, CDR1 is GTSNPN and CDR2 is SVGIG (reference sequence). Trimming removed 5 bases at V and 8 bases at J, with 15 bases between. For the CDR3, the DNA is TGTGCCTGGGGTCGAATGGGGGGAGAAGCTTTCTTT. Protein product: CAWGRMGGEAFF. Complete variable domain (other parts from reference TRBV30 and TRBJ1-1): SQTIHQWPATLVQPVGSPLSLECTVEGTSNPNLYWYRQAAGRGLQLLFYSVGIGQISSEVPQNLSASRPQDRQFILSSKKLLLSDSGFYLCAWGRMGGEAFFGQGTRLTVV.

The chain joins TRBV7-9 to TRBJ1-1; possibly TRBD1 for D (6 bases). The CDR3 spans 14 residues. Trimming left V 5 bases short and J 1 base short, with 11 bases between. Germline values: CDR1 SEHNR, CDR2 FQNEAQ (reference sequence). This chain's CDR3 is CASSTGITNTEAFF. CDR3 nucleotides: TGTGCCAGCAGCACAGGGATTACGAACACTGAAGCTTTCTTT.

J is TRBJ2-1 and V is TRBV6-5; D tentatively fits TRBD1 or TRBD2 (6 bases each). The germline V and J ends were trimmed by 8 bases and 4 bases, with 15 bases remaining between them. This CDR3 region has 14 residues. Germline loops: CDR1 MNHEY, CDR2 SVGAGI. CDR3 DNA: TGTGCCAGCCGGTCGGGGGACAAGTACAATGAGCAGTTCTTC. This codes for CASRSGDKYNEQFF.

The chain has TRBV5-1 and TRBJ1-2, with D perhaps TRBD1 (6 bases). This CDR3 is built from 15 residues. The V gene lost 1 base and the J gene lost 3 bases, with 13 bases spanning the gap. The germline V gene has CDR1 SGHRS and CDR2 YFSETQ. CDR3 sequence (DNA): TGCGCCAGCAGCTTGCCGGGGGCGCAGGACTATGGCTACACCTTC. Translating it yields CASSLPGAQDYGYTF.

This clone was observed once. This sequence joins TRBV7-6 and TRBJ1-1; TRBD1 aligns across 9 bases. Germline CDR1 reads SGHVS; CDR2 reads FNYEAQ. The CDR3 totals 18 residues. Trimming cost V 4 bases and J 3 bases; bases outside gene matches: 15. The CDR3 DNA follows: TGTGCCAGCAGCTCCCCGGGACAGGGATCTTTAAAGGACACTGAAGCTTTCTTT. This encodes CASSSPGQGSLKDTEAFF.

This clone was picked up one time. The chain carries TRBV29-1 and TRBJ2-7, with D tentatively TRBD2 (6 bases). This CDR3 contains 13 residues. From germline, CDR1 is SQVTM and CDR2 ANQGSEA. Trimming left V 4 bases short and J 7 bases short, with 17 bases between. DNA of the CDR3: TGCAGCGTTGTGGCGCCGCCGGGGAGGGAGCAGTACTTC. Its protein is CSVVAPPGREQYF.

In this sample, this clone turned up many times. This chain links TRBV18 with TRBJ1-4, with a weak D call TRBD1 (5 bases). This CDR3 comprises 14 residues. V was cut by 3 bases and J by 7 bases, with 12 bases left in between. In germline, CDR1 is KGHSH, CDR2 LQKENI. CDR3 loop: CASSPAQGGEKLFF. DNA for the CDR3: TGTGCCAGCTCACCGGCGCAGGGTGGTGAAAAACTGTTTTTT.

The CDR3 loop reads CASSPQTTGMHGYTF. CDR3 sequence (DNA): TGTGCCAGTAGTCCCCAGACGACAGGGATGCATGGCTACACCTTC. The chain is built from TRBV19 and TRBJ1-2, with 7 bases matching TRBD1. The CDR3 runs 15 residues. V shed 5 bases and J 6 bases; nucleotides not matched to a gene: 12. Germline V gene data show CDR1 as LNHDA and CDR2 as SQIVND (reference sequence).